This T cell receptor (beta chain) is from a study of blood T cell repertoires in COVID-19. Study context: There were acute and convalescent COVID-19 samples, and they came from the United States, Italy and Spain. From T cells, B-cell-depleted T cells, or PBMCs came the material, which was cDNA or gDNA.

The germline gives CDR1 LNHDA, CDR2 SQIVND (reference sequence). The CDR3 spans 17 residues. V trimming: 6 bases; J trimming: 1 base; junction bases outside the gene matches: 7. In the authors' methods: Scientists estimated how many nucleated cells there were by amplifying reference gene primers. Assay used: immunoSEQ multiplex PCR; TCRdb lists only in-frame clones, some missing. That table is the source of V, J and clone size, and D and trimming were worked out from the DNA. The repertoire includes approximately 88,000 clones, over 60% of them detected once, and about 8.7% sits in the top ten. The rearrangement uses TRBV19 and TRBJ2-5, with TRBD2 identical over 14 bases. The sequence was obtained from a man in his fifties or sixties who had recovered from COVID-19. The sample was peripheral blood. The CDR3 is CASSPRTSGRPQETQYF. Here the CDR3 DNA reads TGTGCCAGTAGCCCCCGGACTAGCGGGAGGCCCCAAGAGACCCAGTACTTC.